Below, 20 T cell receptor beta chains from the same sample are listed, as sequenced in a study of cytomegalovirus exposure and HLA in healthy donors. The PCR contained 60 Vbeta and 13 Jbeta primers. Measured with immunoSEQ multiplex PCR; TCRdb has only the in-frame clones, and not every one. The repertoire has roughly 190,000 clones, approximately 80% of them found once; the top ten carry around 1.7%. Sample: PBMCs. These receptors came from a woman in her late teens or twenties in good health and CMV-seronegative.

This clone has a single count. A read error may account for a junction end that differs from germline. The chain recombines TRBV10-3 with TRBJ2-1; 12 nucleotides align to TRBD2. CDR3 length: 15 residues. Germline CDR1 and CDR2: ENHRY and SYGVKD. CDR3 protein: CAVSAGLAGMDEQFF. The CDR3 DNA sequence: TGTGCCGTCAGTGCTGGACTAGCGGGAATGGATGAGCAGTTCTTC.

The CDR3 DNA reads as TGTGCCAGCAGTTTTCAGCTAGCGGGAGCCCAAGAGACCCAGTACTTC. This codes for CASSFQLAGAQETQYF. J is TRBJ2-5 and V is TRBV27; 10 bases agree with TRBD2. In germline, CDR1 is MNHEY, CDR2 SMNVEV (reference sequence). The length of the CDR3 is 16 residues. V gave up 3 bases and J gave up 1 base; unmatched junction bases: 5.

The genes are TRBV11-2 and TRBJ2-7, with TRBD2 matching over 13 bases. Looked up from germline, CDR1 is SGHAT and CDR2 is FQNNGV. V shed 0 bases and J 3 bases; nucleotides not matched to a gene: 8. This CDR3 is built from 18 residues. The CDR3 DNA reads TGTGCCAGCAGCTTAGATCCCCCGGGACTAGCGGGGTACTACGAGCAGTACTTC. This gives the protein CASSLDPPGLAGYYEQYF.

This rearrangement joins TRBV11-2 to TRBJ2-2; 7 nucleotides align to TRBD1. The junction had 5 bases not matched to a gene; V was cut back by 5 bases and J by 2 bases. The germline CDR1 and CDR2 sequences are SGHAT and FQNNGV. The CDR3 runs 15 residues. The CDR3 DNA reads as TGTGCCAGCAGCACACGACAGGGCAACACCGGGGAGCTGTTTTTT. It yields the protein CASSTRQGNTGELFF.

The rearrangement links TRBV18 to TRBJ2-7, with 13 bases that match TRBD2. Trimming cost V 3 bases and J 6 bases; bases outside gene matches: 8. This CDR3 has 16 residues. The germline CDR1 and CDR2 sequences are KGHSH and LQKENI. The CDR3 DNA follows: TGTGCCAGCTCACCTGGTGGACTAGCGGGAGTTCGCGAGCAGTACTTC. It yields the protein CASSPGGLAGVREQYF.

A few counts support this clone. This rearrangement joins TRBV30 to TRBJ2-2, with a possible D match to TRBD1 (6 bases). Per the germline V gene, CDR1 is GTSNPN and CDR2 is SVGIG (reference sequence). This CDR3 comprises 14 residues. The ends were cut back, 3 bases at V and 0 bases at J, with 8 bases in the middle. The CDR3 is CAWRQGPNTGELFF. CDR3 bases: TGTGCCTGGAGACAGGGACCGAACACCGGGGAGCTGTTTTTT.

This clone is a singleton in its sample. The germline gene is not matched at one end of the junction; a read error may be the cause. The V and J genes are TRBV6-5 and TRBJ1-1, with TRBD1 matching 7 bases. CDR1 and CDR2 from the germline V gene are MNHEY and SVGAGI. CDR3 length equals 14 residues. The CDR3 reads CASSRQGPYTEVFF. Written as DNA, the CDR3 is TGTGCCAGCAGTAGACAGGGCCCTTACACTGAAGTTTTCTTT.

This clone was detected only a few times. The rearrangement links TRBV4-3 to TRBJ2-1, with 7 positions matching TRBD2. The germline gives CDR1 LGHNA, CDR2 YSLEER. This CDR3 region has 17 residues. Germline trimming cut 0 bases from V and 0 bases from J; bases unmatched to any gene: 5. The CDR3 coding sequence is TGCGCCAGCAGCCAAGAGTTGGGCGGGAGCTCCTACAATGAGCAGTTCTTC. The encoded protein is CASSQELGGSSYNEQFF.

V is TRBV4-3 and J is TRBJ1-2; 8 bases align to TRBD1. Germline-derived CDR1 and CDR2 are LGHNA and YSLEER. The CDR3 extends over 13 amino acids. The V and J ends lost 3 bases and 7 bases, in that order; junction bases with no gene match: 4. The CDR3 here is CASSQTGVLGYTF. Written as DNA, the CDR3 is TGCGCCAGCAGCCAGACAGGGGTCCTTGGCTACACCTTC.

The chain recombines TRBV29-1 with TRBJ2-7; 8 bases match TRBD1. CDR1 and CDR2 (germline): SQVTM, ANQGSEA. V was clipped by 7 bases and J by 4 bases; unmatched bases: 9. CDR3 length equals 13 residues. The CDR3 sequence: CSALGQDEYEQYF. The CDR3 DNA reads as TGCAGCGCCCTGGGACAGGACGAATACGAGCAGTACTTC.

The chain uses TRBV28 and TRBJ2-3; 12 bases fit TRBD2. Germline loops: CDR1 MDHEN, CDR2 SYDVKM. This CDR3 has 16 residues. Trimming removed 6 bases from V and 4 bases from J; junction bases left unmatched: 8. The CDR3 loop reads CASSQGLAGRADTQYF. For the CDR3, the DNA is TGTGCCAGCAGCCAGGGACTAGCGGGTAGGGCAGATACGCAGTATTTT.

The V call is TRBV6-5, the J call TRBJ2-1; 8 bases are shared with TRBD2. Germline V gene data show CDR1 as MNHEY and CDR2 as SVGAGI. The CDR3 spans 13 residues. Losses at the gene ends were 8 bases for V and 3 bases for J; bases not matched to a gene: 3. The CDR3 bases are TGTGCCAGCTCACGGGGGGGCTACAATGAGCAGTTCTTC. Protein: CASSRGGYNEQFF.

This clone has a handful of counts. The chain employs TRBV7-6 and TRBJ2-1, with D possibly TRBD1 on 6 matching bases. The V end was cut by 5 bases, the J end by 9 bases, with 11 bases between. In germline, CDR1 is SGHVS, CDR2 FNYEAQ. The CDR3 length is 12 residues. The CDR3 reads CASSGTGIEQFF. CDR3 nucleotide sequence: TGTGCCAGCAGCGGAACAGGGATTGAGCAGTTCTTC.

The gene calls are TRBV30 and TRBJ2-3, with 9 bases aligning to TRBD2. Per germline, CDR1 GTSNPN and CDR2 SVGIG (reference sequence). This CDR3 comprises 14 residues. Germline trimming cut 4 bases from V and 4 bases from J; bases unmatched to any gene: 6. This chain's CDR3 is CAWTSGNYPDTQYF. In DNA, the CDR3 is TGTGCCTGGACTAGCGGGAACTACCCAGATACGCAGTATTTT.

The V and J genes are TRBV7-8 and TRBJ1-2; 8 bases line up with TRBD1. The germline V gene encodes CDR1 SGHVS and CDR2 FQNEAQ. This CDR3 comprises 19 residues. The trim removed 4 bases at V and 2 bases at J, leaving 18 bases unmatched. CDR3 bases: TGTGCCAGCAGCTCGTCATTACGACAGGGGACCAGAGAGAACTATGGCTACACCTTC. It encodes CASSSSLRQGTRENYGYTF.

For this clone: The sample has other DNA sequences that encode this CDR3 too. The chain employs TRBV18 and TRBJ2-5, with D perhaps matching TRBD1 (5 bases). Germline CDR1 and CDR2: KGHSH and LQKENI. The CDR3 totals 13 residues. Trimming shortened V by 2 bases and J by 2 bases, and 6 bases separated the two germline ends. The CDR3 DNA reads TGTGCCAGCTCACCAAGACAGCAAGAGACCCAGTACTTC. Encoded protein: CASSPRQQETQYF.

J is TRBJ2-5 and V is TRBV4-3; no definite D call. Judging by the DNA end, TRBJ2-7 fits better; the J call may be wrong. The germline gives CDR1 LGHNA, CDR2 YSLEER. The CDR3 contains 13 residues. The CDR3 sequence is CASSPYDTYEQYF. The DNA of the CDR3 is TGCGCCAGCAGCCCGTACGACACCTACGAGCAGTACTTC.

The chain combines TRBV5-1 with TRBJ2-1; D gene ambiguous. CDR1 is SGHRS and CDR2 is YFSETQ in the germline V gene. Trimming shortened V by 4 bases and J by 8 bases, and 16 bases separated the two germline ends. CDR3 length equals 14 residues. The CDR3: CASSHGLEPHEQFF. The CDR3 coding sequence is TGCGCCAGCAGCCACGGGTTGGAGCCACATGAGCAGTTCTTC.

The chain couples TRBV5-4 to TRBJ1-6, with TRBD1 matching 12 bases. The V and J ends lost 3 bases and 9 bases, in that order; junction bases with no gene match: 4. Germline assignment: CDR1 SGHNT and CDR2 YYREEE (reference sequence). CDR3 length: 15 amino acids. In DNA, the CDR3 is TGTGCCAGCAGCTCGGGACAGGGGGCGCGTTCACCCCTCCACTTT. Translation: CASSSGQGARSPLHF.

The V gene is TRBV9, the J gene TRBJ2-7, with TRBD2 identical over 9 bases. The CDR3 is 17 amino acids. Germline CDR1 SGDLS, CDR2 YYNGEE. J was trimmed by 6 bases and V by 0 bases; bases with no gene match: 13. The CDR3 is CASSVDEVQREAREQYV. The CDR3, as DNA: TGTGCCAGCAGCGTAGACGAGGTCCAGCGGGAGGCTCGCGAGCAGTACGTC.